These 31 T cell receptor beta chains came from one sample sequenced in a study of somatic mutations in cytotoxic T cells in rheumatoid arthritis (dated by TCRdb to about 2017). Library preparation used the immunoSEQ multiplex PCR assay. TCRdb stores this immuneACCESS table with in-frame sequences only. Part of the clones is absent; in the studies checked, under half of the shortfall reflects unresolved V genes, and no reason is known for the rest. The sample profile shows about 19,000 clones; about four fifths of them were found once. 11% of the sample is in the top ten clones. Sequencing was done on a sample of CD8+ T cells sorted from blood. The source of these receptors is a man aged 18 to 29 with rheumatoid arthritis.

The V call is TRBV6-5, the J call TRBJ1-1; TRBD1 might be the D (5 bases). The CDR3 is 14 residues long. Germline loops: CDR1 MNHEY, CDR2 SVGAGI. V shed 3 bases and J shed 4 bases, with 12 bases lying between them. The CDR3 spells CASSYSRDVTEAFF. CDR3 DNA sequence: TGTGCCAGCAGTTATTCCAGGGATGTCACTGAAGCTTTCTTT.

This sequence joins TRBV4-3 and TRBJ1-2, with 11 bases fitting TRBD1. Germline-derived CDR1 and CDR2 are LGHNA and YSLEER. CDR3 length: 18 residues. V trimming: 2 bases; J trimming: 5 bases; junction bases outside the gene matches: 13. CDR3 DNA sequence: TGCGCCAGCAGCCAACTAGGGGGACAGGGGGGAATAGGGTATGGCTACACCTTC. Residues: CASSQLGGQGGIGYGYTF.

The chain has TRBV19 and TRBJ1-1, with a weak D call TRBD1 (6 bases). This CDR3 is 14 amino acids long. V lost 6 bases, J lost 0 bases, and 11 bases lay in between. Looked up from germline, CDR1 is LNHDA and CDR2 is SQIVND (reference sequence). The CDR3 loop is CASRWTDMNTEAFF. CDR3 in DNA: TGTGCCAGTAGATGGACAGACATGAACACTGAAGCTTTCTTT.

CDR3 protein: CASSRRTGGWDGYTF. CDR3 sequence (DNA): TGCGCCAGCAGCCGGAGGACAGGGGGCTGGGATGGCTACACCTTC. V is TRBV4-1 and J is TRBJ1-2; TRBD1 matches 11 bases. From germline, CDR1 is MGHRA and CDR2 YSYEKL. This CDR3 is built from 15 residues. The V gene end was trimmed by 4 bases and the J gene end by 6 bases; junction bases not matched to a gene: 7.

The DNA of the CDR3 is TGTGCCAGCAGCTCGGACAGGGGGGGAGGGGAGCTGTTTTTT. It specifies CASSSDRGGGELFF. V gene TRBV7-3 combines with J gene TRBJ2-2; 10 bases align to TRBD1. Germline assignment: CDR1 SGHTA and CDR2 FQGTGA. The J segment lost 8 bases and the V segment lost 4 bases, leaving 4 bases of the junction unmatched. The CDR3 covers 14 residues.

The V call is TRBV12-5, the J call TRBJ1-2, with TRBD1 as a possible D gene (6 bases). The V end lost 2 bases, the J end lost 8 bases, and 9 bases lay between the germline ends. The CDR3 sequence is 12 residues long. The germline V gene has CDR1 LGHNT and CDR2 FRNRAP. The CDR3: CASGLRGEGYTF. The CDR3 coding sequence is TGTGCTAGTGGTTTGAGGGGGGAAGGCTACACCTTC.

V and J are TRBV29-1 and TRBJ2-2; D unclear. Looked up from germline, CDR1 is SQVTM and CDR2 is ANQGSEA. V was shortened by 3 bases and J by 5 bases, with 7 bases between the two germline ends. This CDR3 has 12 residues. CDR3 nucleotides: TGCAGCGTTGATATCGGGACCGGGGAGCTGTTTTTT. It yields the protein CSVDIGTGELFF.

V is TRBV30 and J is TRBJ1-2, with 12 bases lining up with TRBD1. The CDR3 sequence is 14 residues long. Unmatched junction bases numbered 5, after V lost 3 bases and J lost 6 bases. Germline V gene lookup returns CDR1 GTSNPN and CDR2 SVGIG (reference sequence). CDR3 nucleotide sequence: TGTGCCTGGAGCGCGGGACAGGGGGCTGATGGCTACACCTTC. Translated: CAWSAGQGADGYTF.

The chain carries TRBV13 and TRBJ1-2; 9 bases agree with TRBD1. Germline V lookup: CDR1 PRHDT, CDR2 FYEKMQ (reference sequence). CDR3 length equals 16 residues. The J segment lost 0 bases and the V segment lost 5 bases, leaving 7 bases of the junction unmatched. CDR3 region: CASSKRTGDPNYGYTF. The CDR3 DNA sequence: TGTGCCAGCAGCAAAAGGACAGGGGATCCTAACTATGGCTACACCTTC.

The rearrangement joins TRBV10-2 to TRBJ1-5, with D unclear. This CDR3 has 15 residues. The germline gives CDR1 WSHSY, CDR2 SAAADI. Trimming left V 2 bases short and J 2 bases short, with 10 bases between. CDR3 nucleotides: TGCGCCAGCAGTGAGGCCCGCTACGGCAATCAGCCCCAGCATTTT. It codes for CASSEARYGNQPQHF.

The chain recombines TRBV23-1 with TRBJ1-3; 10 bases match TRBD1. TRBV23-1 is known as an ORF, though its function is uncertain. V gave up 3 bases and J gave up 0 bases; unmatched junction bases: 14. The CDR3 extends over 20 amino acids. Here the CDR3 reads CASSHGDRGLKGDSGNTIYF. CDR3 bases: TGCGCCAGCAGTCACGGGGACAGGGGTCTAAAAGGGGACTCTGGAAACACCATATATTTT.

The genes are TRBV15 and TRBJ2-7; 7 bases match TRBD2. The CDR3 is made up of 13 amino acids. CDR1 LNHNV and CDR2 YYDKDF come from the germline V gene (reference sequence). V was pared by 5 bases and J by 3 bases, with 4 bases of the junction left unmatched. The CDR3 DNA sequence: TGTGCCACCAGCCCCCGCGGGGGCTACGAGCAGTACTTC. Translation: CATSPRGGYEQYF.

The rearrangement joins TRBV27 to TRBJ2-6; D may be TRBD2 (7 bases). The CDR3 runs to 17 residues. Germline lookup yields CDR1 MNHEY and CDR2 SMNVEV (reference sequence). V lost 2 bases and J lost 1, with 12 bases in between. CDR3 sequence: CASSLVGGPSGANVLTF. CDR3 DNA sequence: TGTGCCAGCAGTTTAGTGGGGGGGCCTTCTGGGGCCAACGTCCTGACTTTC.

The chain recombines TRBV27 with TRBJ1-5, with a weak D call TRBD1 (5 bases). V was trimmed by 6 bases and J by 3 bases, leaving 12 bases between them. The CDR3 runs 14 residues. Looked up from germline, CDR1 is MNHEY and CDR2 is SMNVEV (reference sequence). Here the CDR3 DNA reads TGTGCCAGCAGCACAGGTGTTGTCAATCAGCCCCAGCATTTT. As protein: CASSTGVVNQPQHF.

The rearrangement links TRBV4-1 to TRBJ1-1; D is possibly TRBD1 (6 bases). Germline CDR1 MGHRA, CDR2 YSYEKL. The V and J ends lost 4 bases and 6 bases respectively, with 12 bases between them. The CDR3 is made up of 13 amino acids. The CDR3 is CASSRSGAAEAFF. As DNA, the CDR3 is TGCGCCAGCAGCCGATCAGGGGCCGCTGAAGCTTTCTTT.

This clone has just one count. The chain joins TRBV10-3 to TRBJ2-1; D may match TRBD1 or TRBD2 (5 bases each). The ends were cut back, 10 bases at V and 4 bases at J, with 17 bases in the middle. The germline V gene encodes CDR1 ENHRY and CDR2 SYGVKD. The CDR3 runs 14 residues. The DNA of the CDR3 is TGTGCCAACTCAATTTCGGGGCTTTACAATGAGCAGTTCTTC. Translated, it gives CANSISGLYNEQFF.

The chain links TRBV7-9 to TRBJ2-7; unclear D gene. Germline V gene data show CDR1 as SEHNR and CDR2 as FQNEAQ (reference sequence). The CDR3 length is 15 residues. V shed 4 bases and J shed 2 bases, with 15 bases lying between them. CDR3 residues: CASSSTVQPPYEQYF. In DNA form, the CDR3 reads TGTGCCAGCAGCTCGACTGTCCAACCCCCCTACGAGCAGTACTTC.

The V call is TRBV4-1, the J call TRBJ2-7; D unresolved. The V end was cut by 3 bases, the J end by 1 base, with 10 bases between. Germline V gene data show CDR1 as MGHRA and CDR2 as YSYEKL. The CDR3 length is 14 residues. DNA of the CDR3: TGCGCCAGCAGCCACCGTGACCGATCCTACGAGCAGTACTTC. This codes for CASSHRDRSYEQYF.

The chain carries TRBV5-6 and TRBJ1-1; tentative D call: TRBD1 (6 bases). The CDR3 is 15 amino acids. V was trimmed by 2 bases and J by 3 bases, leaving 14 bases between them. The germline V gene encodes CDR1 SGHDT and CDR2 YYEEEE. CDR3 in DNA: TGTGCCAGCAGCTTTGGGCCCAGGGGTTACACTGAAGCTTTCTTT. Amino acids: CASSFGPRGYTEAFF.

The rearrangement joins TRBV11-2 to TRBJ2-1; 12 bases line up with TRBD2. CDR1 and CDR2 from the germline V gene are SGHAT and FQNNGV. The CDR3 sequence is 18 residues long. The V and J ends lost 7 bases and 0 bases, in that order; junction bases with no gene match: 10. CDR3 loop: CASNRRTSGVNSYNEQFF. The CDR3, as DNA: TGTGCCAGCAACCGGAGGACTAGCGGGGTAAACTCCTACAATGAGCAGTTCTTC.

This clone has only a few counts. The chain combines TRBV27 with TRBJ1-4; D ambiguous. Per germline, CDR1 MNHEY and CDR2 SMNVEV (reference sequence). V was shortened by 5 bases and J by 3 bases, with 4 bases between the two germline ends. The CDR3 has 12 amino acids. CDR3 region: CASSAPNEKLFF. The CDR3, as DNA: TGTGCCAGCAGTGCCCCTAATGAAAAACTGTTTTTT.

The genes are TRBV5-5 and TRBJ1-5; D uncertain. Germline CDR1 is SGHKS and CDR2 is YYEKEE (reference sequence). The CDR3 extends over 13 amino acids. Trimming left V 2 bases short and J 3 bases short, with 6 bases between. The CDR3 bases are TGTGCCAGCAGCTTAAACCCCAATCAGCCCCAGCATTTT. Translation gives CASSLNPNQPQHF.

This clone is medium-sized by share. This chain connects TRBV6-1 to TRBJ2-1, with TRBD1 matching 9 bases. The germline CDR1 and CDR2 sequences are MNHNS and SASEGT. V gave up 3 bases and J gave up 0 bases; unmatched junction bases: 0. The CDR3 totals 15 residues. CDR3 in amino acids: CASSETGGSYNEQFF. The CDR3 coding sequence is TGTGCCAGCAGTGAGACAGGGGGCTCCTACAATGAGCAGTTCTTC.

This chain connects TRBV4-1 to TRBJ1-5; the match to TRBD1 covers 12 bases. The CDR3 consists of 22 residues. Germline values: CDR1 MGHRA, CDR2 YSYEKL. Trimming cost V 1 base and J 2 bases; bases outside gene matches: 18. The CDR3 DNA sequence: TGCGCCAGCAGCCAAGTAAAAAAGCTGGGACAGGGGGCTTCATCTGGCAATCAGCCCCAGCATTTT. It specifies CASSQVKKLGQGASSGNQPQHF.

CDR3 DNA sequence: TGTGCCAGCAGCCAACCTTCTGCAGGGACAGGGGGCCCGGCTTTCTTT. Protein product: CASSQPSAGTGGPAFF. The chain joins TRBV4-2 to TRBJ1-1; 12 nucleotides align to TRBD1. CDR1 and CDR2 (germline): LGHNA, YNFKEQ. The J segment lost 11 bases and the V segment lost 2 bases, leaving 12 bases of the junction unmatched. The CDR3 has 16 residues.

The chain uses TRBV19 and TRBJ1-1; maybe TRBD1 (5 bases). Trimming shortened V by 5 bases and J by 0 bases, and 16 bases separated the two germline ends. This CDR3 contains 16 residues. Per germline, CDR1 LNHDA and CDR2 SQIVND (reference sequence). The CDR3 spells CASSQASLGLNTEAFF. The CDR3 DNA is TGTGCCAGTAGTCAGGCCTCCTTGGGGCTGAACACTGAAGCTTTCTTT.

The chain is built from TRBV6-1 and TRBJ1-3; D gene unclear. This CDR3 region has 15 residues. The V gene's germline CDR1 is MNHNS and CDR2 SASEGT. V was shortened by 2 bases and J by 0 bases, with 8 bases between the two germline ends. CDR3 DNA: TGTGCCAGCAGTGAATCGGGTTTCTCTGGAAACACCATATATTTT. Residues: CASSESGFSGNTIYF.

This sequence joins TRBV6-6 and TRBJ1-6, with a weak D call TRBD1 (5 bases). The CDR3 runs 15 residues. Germline CDR1 and CDR2: MNHNY and SVGAGI (reference sequence). V lost 0 bases and J 7 bases, leaving 10 bases between the germline ends. The CDR3 spells CASSYSWGTNSPLHF. The CDR3 DNA follows: TGTGCCAGCAGTTACTCCTGGGGGACGAATTCACCCCTCCACTTT.

This chain links TRBV6-1 with TRBJ2-5; D may correspond to TRBD1 or TRBD2 (5 bases each). The V end was cut by 2 bases, the J end by 4 bases, with 17 bases between. The CDR3 spans 16 residues. Germline assignment: CDR1 MNHNS and CDR2 SASEGT. CDR3 amino acids: CASSEQVGVGLETQYF. For the CDR3, the DNA is TGTGCCAGCAGTGAACAGGTGGGGGTAGGATTAGAGACCCAGTACTTC.

The chain couples TRBV7-6 to TRBJ2-7, with 7 bases aligning to TRBD2. The CDR3 sequence is 15 residues long. The V and J ends lost 5 bases and 2 bases, in that order; junction bases with no gene match: 9. Germline V gene sequence: CDR1 SGHVS, CDR2 FNYEAQ. CDR3 DNA: TGTGCCAGCAGCCCCTGGGGGGGAGAGGCCTACGAGCAGTACTTC. This encodes CASSPWGGEAYEQYF.

The V gene is TRBV29-1, the J gene TRBJ2-5, with D perhaps TRBD2 (6 bases). V lost 2 bases, J lost 5 bases, and 21 bases lay in between. The CDR3 runs 16 residues. Looked up from germline, CDR1 is SQVTM and CDR2 is ANQGSEA. The CDR3 is CSVEFLPAGRGETQYF. As DNA, the CDR3 is TGCAGCGTTGAATTTCTGCCCGCGGGGAGAGGGGAGACCCAGTACTTC.